This T cell receptor beta chain appears in the sequencing data of a study of read filtering for tumor transcriptome and immune sequencing (dated by TCRdb to 2018 to 2021). Concerning the study at large: The cohort consisted of about 17 male and roughly 13 female patients, with a mean age of about 66 years and an age range of about 40 to 85. By revised international staging, about 8 patients were R-ISS I, 16 were R-ISS II and roughly 7 were R-ISS III. After DNase treatment, whole-transcriptome libraries were prepared using the TruSeq RNA Access Library Prep Kit. Per sample, about 3.5 to 10.27 million TCR-region mapped reads were obtained with IR-seq, compared with only roughly 75 to 1,400 with RNA-seq. Using the same bone marrow samples, the study ran both targeted immune repertoire sequencing and bulk whole-transcriptome sequencing and then compared the TCR repertoires from each method. One of the main goals was to work out a read-filtering strategy for immune repertoire data, in particular whether clonotypes backed by only a single read should be removed. The research as a whole found: The sorted CD138-negative fraction was composed of a mixed bone marrow immune population rather than of purified T cells. Compared with RNA-seq, IR-seq captured clonotypes at much greater depth and more reliably, and a smaller IR-seq throughput was enough to identify most of the shared clonotypes. Single-read clonotypes made up approximately 79% of clonotypes but only 3.5% to 4.5% of total reads in IR-seq, compared with approximately 75% of clonotypes and roughly 45% of reads in RNA-seq. The correlation between IR-seq and RNA-seq shared clonotype proportions rose when single-read clonotypes were removed.

The trim is 0 bases for V and 1 base for J, with a gap of 16 bases between the germline ends. The CDR3 starts with the cysteine, ends with the phenylalanine, and has 17 residues. The retained sequence is limited to the CDR3, 51 bases, with the frame set at the first base. CDR1 is given as SGHDT and CDR2 as YYEEEE, both from the germline V gene. Each patient had bone marrow sampled at the time of active disease. Isolation of bone marrow mononuclear cells was performed by Ficoll-Hypaque density gradient centrifugation. CD138-negative cells were obtained by negative selection after labeling with CD138 magnetic microbeads on a MACS separator, removing myeloma plasma cells. The purity of the isolated cells was checked by flow cytometry with CD138 antibodies on an Attune NxT. Total RNA was extracted with TRIzol reagent and quantified with a NanoDrop spectrophotometer. For each patient, the CD138-negative bone marrow sample underwent paired RNA-seq and IR-seq.

This clonotype was counted between two and nine times. Which antigen it targets is not known. Base qualities are not at hand, and no much larger clone is one base apart. TCR libraries were built from 300 to 450 ng RNA with the Immunoverse kit, using molecular barcoded adaptors covering alpha/delta and beta/gamma chains. TCR library preparation was performed with the same RNA that was used for transcriptome sequencing. An Illumina HiSeq 4000 with 2 x 150 cycles was used to sequence the TCR libraries. Per the authors' processing: TCR reads were aligned to human V, D, J and C references and assembled into CDR3 clonotypes with MiXCR, including quality filtering and error correction. The tcR package in R was used for analysis of clonotype counts and gene usage diversity. Raw mapping reads were checked after the RNA-seq reads had been mapped by STAR aligner version 2.5.3a onto the human GRCh37 genome. To test how sequencing depth affects detected clonotypes, IR-seq fastq files were randomly downsampled with Seqtk 1.3. Using fastp at Q25 and MiXCR, TCRdb reprocessed the public reads and kept productive beta chains. One record per CDR3 amino acid sequence lists the most common genes and DNA. These V and J calls originate from TCRdb's pipeline instead of the authors' own analysis. The sample data list approximately 58,000 distinct CDR3 sequences, and 20% to 25% of these were observed just once. About 17% of the sample is taken by the ten largest.

Sequencing was done on a sample of a population of CD138-negative cells sorted from bone marrow. This specimen's cell subset or site label, per the study, means: bone marrow mononuclear cells depleted of CD138+ plasma/myeloma cells by negative magnetic selection. The chain employs TRBV5-6 and TRBJ1-1; confidence is insufficient to name the D gene. The source is a donor at least 40 years old with multiple myeloma. The DNA reads as follows: TGTGCCAGCAGCTTGGATTTCGCGCCGAGGAAGAACACTGAAGCTTTCTTT. It translates to CASSLDFAPRKNTEAFF.